The 18 T cell receptor beta chains below come from one sample, sequenced in a study of CD8+CD57+ T cells in acquired aplastic anemia. The TCR beta profiling, which covered VDJ combination and CDR3 sequence, was carried out using genomic DNA as the template. Via MiXCR, TCRdb re-called the reads, giving one row per CDR3 protein. The sample includes about 420,000 distinct CDR3 sequences, roughly 68% of them seen just once. What was sequenced was sorted CD4+, CD8+, or CD8+CD57+ T cells (not recorded which) from PBMCs. These receptors came from a human donor in good health, serving as a control.

The chain recombines TRBV7-2 with TRBJ2-7; TRBD2 might be the D (5 bases). V was pared by 0 bases and J by 6 bases, with 15 bases between. The germline V gene encodes CDR1 SGHTA and CDR2 FQGNSA. The CDR3 consists of 15 residues. CDR3 in DNA: TGTGCCAGCAGCTTAGCCCCCGGGGTCCGAGCCGAGCAGTACTTC. This gives the protein CASSLAPGVRAEQYF.

The chain uses TRBV10-3 and TRBJ2-1; D possibly matches TRBD1 or TRBD2 (5 bases each). This CDR3 has 14 amino acids. V was shortened by 6 bases and J by 6 bases, with 15 bases between the two germline ends. The germline CDR1 and CDR2 sequences are ENHRY and SYGVKD. The CDR3 region has the DNA TGTGCCATCAGACGAACGGGACCCACCAATGAGCAGTTCTTC. Encoded protein: CAIRRTGPTNEQFF.

This chain connects TRBV19 to TRBJ2-1; 8 nucleotides match TRBD2. This CDR3 is built from 16 residues. Trimming removed 6 bases from V and 3 bases from J; junction bases left unmatched: 10. Germline CDR1 LNHDA, CDR2 SQIVND (reference sequence). The chain's CDR3 is CASSNPTSGHYNEQFF. DNA of the CDR3: TGTGCCAGTAGCAACCCAACTAGCGGACACTACAATGAGCAGTTCTTC.

About this clonotype: At one boundary the junction diverges from the germline segment, which might be a read error. V and J are TRBV19 and TRBJ1-5; possibly TRBD1 for D (5 bases). This CDR3 spans 15 amino acids. CDR1 is LNHDA, CDR2 SQIVND, per germline (reference sequence). The CDR3 here is CASSRDAPGNQPQHF. The CDR3 coding sequence is TGTGCCAGTAGTCGGGACGCCCCAGGCAATCAACCCCAGCATTTT.

Regarding this clonotype: This may be a read error: a much more frequent sequence differs by one nucleotide. This chain links TRBV19 with TRBJ1-3; 7 bases map to TRBD1. Looked up from germline, CDR1 is LNHDA and CDR2 is SQIVND (reference sequence). This CDR3 region has 13 residues. CDR3: CASGRAGGNTICF. The CDR3 bases are TGTGCCAGTGGAAGGGCAGGGGGAAACACCATATGTTTT.

The chain couples TRBV6-2 or TRBV6-3 to TRBJ2-3; 15 nucleotides align to TRBD2. Trimming cost V 10 bases and J 10 bases; bases outside gene matches: 15. CDR3 length: 16 residues. Germline CDR1 and CDR2: MNHEY and SVGEGT. CDR3 nucleotides: TGTGCCACCGGGACTAGCGGGGGGCTGGGGTGGAGGCCGCAGTATTTT. Amino acids: CATGTSGGLGWRPQYF.

The chain carries TRBV9 and TRBJ1-6; the D is unclear. The V end lost 4 bases, the J end lost 7 bases, and 6 bases lay between the germline ends. CDR1 and CDR2 from the germline V gene are SGDLS and YYNGEE. The CDR3 loop spans 12 amino acids. The CDR3 spells CASSPANSPLHF. Written as DNA, the CDR3 is TGTGCCAGCAGCCCCGCGAATTCACCCCTCCACTTT.

This clonotype was picked up many times. The chain employs TRBV20-1 and TRBJ2-3; possibly TRBD2 for D (6 bases). The CDR3 has 16 residues. V dropped 1 base and J dropped 0 bases, with 14 bases sitting between them. CDR1 DFQATT and CDR2 SNEGSKA come from the germline V gene (reference sequence). CDR3 coding DNA: TGCAGTGCTAGAGGGGGGACTCGCCCTAGCACAGATACGCAGTATTTT. Translation gives CSARGGTRPSTDTQYF.

This chain uses TRBV15 with TRBJ1-5; D remains unclear. The CDR3 is made up of 16 amino acids. The V gene lost 10 bases and the J gene lost 6 bases, with 25 bases spanning the gap. CDR1 and CDR2 (germline): LNHNV, YYDKDF (reference sequence). CDR3 nucleotides: TGTGCCAGTAGTAAAAACAAGGGTCAGGCGGGTCAGCCCCAGCATTTT. Protein: CASSKNKGQAGQPQHF.

This clonotype was detected ten times or more. This rearrangement joins TRBV7-8 to TRBJ2-5; TRBD1 matches 11 bases. The germline CDR1 and CDR2 sequences are SGHVS and FQNEAQ. The CDR3 covers 16 residues. V was pared by 5 bases and J by 1 base, with 6 bases of the junction left unmatched. The CDR3 loop reads CASSPRTGGGQETQYF. In DNA form, the CDR3 reads TGTGCCAGCAGCCCGCGGACAGGGGGCGGCCAAGAGACCCAGTACTTC.

The chain combines TRBV29-1 with TRBJ1-1; TRBD1 agrees at 8 bases. The ends lost 4 bases at V and 1 base at J; junction bases unmatched: 14. Germline values: CDR1 SQVTM, CDR2 ANQGSEA. The CDR3 runs to 17 residues. The CDR3 region is CSVGLDRVSHGNTEAFF. DNA of the CDR3: TGCAGCGTTGGATTGGACAGGGTGTCGCATGGGAACACTGAAGCTTTCTTT.

There are many counts of this clonotype. The rearrangement links TRBV6-5 to TRBJ2-3; 8 bases align to TRBD1. The V and J ends lost 6 bases and 3 bases, in that order; junction bases with no gene match: 11. The CDR3 is 16 residues long. Per germline, CDR1 MNHEY and CDR2 SVGAGI. Written as DNA, the CDR3 is TGTGCCAGCAGCCGGTGGTCAGGGGGCGCGACAGATACGCAGTATTTT. It encodes CASSRWSGGATDTQYF.

CDR3 in amino acids: CASSLPCEYGYTF. DNA for the CDR3: TGCGCCAGCAGCTTACCATGCGAGTATGGCTACACCTTC. The chain joins TRBV5-1 to TRBJ1-2, with D unresolved. Germline V CDR1 and CDR2: SGHRS, YFSETQ. The V gene lost 2 bases and the J gene lost 5 bases, with 10 bases spanning the gap. The CDR3 extends over 13 amino acids.

CDR3 sequence (DNA): TGTCCAAGCGAGTCTATCACTGGTCGAGAGACCCAGTACTTC. Translation: CPSESITGRETQYF. J is TRBJ2-5 and V is TRBV6-2 or TRBV6-3; D uncertain. From germline, CDR1 is MNHEY and CDR2 SVGEGT. This CDR3 is built from 14 residues.

A word on this clonotype: Because the CDR3's place on the DNA is in doubt, the DNA is left out and the CDR3 is given as listed by TCRdb. This chain connects TRBV19 to TRBJ1-2; the table's D call, TRBD1, was not checked against the DNA. The CDR3 spans 17 amino acids, including both terminal residues. From germline, CDR1 is LNHDA and CDR2 SQIVND (reference sequence). Here the CDR3 reads CASSIGGDASETQYFAF.

A word on this clonotype: At one end the junction does not follow the germline gene, possibly because of a read error. This chain joins TRBV15 and TRBJ1-5; D might be TRBD1 (5 bases). Germline V gives CDR1 LNHNV, CDR2 YYDKDF (reference sequence). This CDR3 has 14 residues. The CDR3 loop reads CATTKGLNNQPQHF. CDR3 in DNA: TGTGCCACCACCAAGGGGCTGAACAATCAGCCCCAGCATTTC.

This clonotype was seen once. The CDR3 end shows no conserved phenylalanine or tryptophan, and so a read error is likely. It is unclear where the CDR3 begins or ends on the DNA, so no DNA is shown, and the CDR3 is as TCRdb lists it. This sequence joins TRBV9 and TRBJ1-1; TRBD1, the table's D call, was not compared with the DNA. The CDR3 totals 13 residues, both ends included. Germline lookup yields CDR1 SGDLS and CDR2 YYNGEE. The CDR3 region is CASSGGDRGRGAI.

Ten or more counts support this clonotype. The rearrangement uses TRBV15 and TRBJ1-2; a weak D match, TRBD1 (5 bases). In germline, CDR1 is LNHNV, CDR2 YYDKDF (reference sequence). V was pared by 5 bases and J by 3 bases, with 19 bases between. The CDR3 length is 16 residues. CDR3 DNA sequence: TGTGCCACCAGCCGGGGTGGGGCGGCTGCCGACTATGGCTACACCTTC. It is translated as CATSRGGAAADYGYTF.